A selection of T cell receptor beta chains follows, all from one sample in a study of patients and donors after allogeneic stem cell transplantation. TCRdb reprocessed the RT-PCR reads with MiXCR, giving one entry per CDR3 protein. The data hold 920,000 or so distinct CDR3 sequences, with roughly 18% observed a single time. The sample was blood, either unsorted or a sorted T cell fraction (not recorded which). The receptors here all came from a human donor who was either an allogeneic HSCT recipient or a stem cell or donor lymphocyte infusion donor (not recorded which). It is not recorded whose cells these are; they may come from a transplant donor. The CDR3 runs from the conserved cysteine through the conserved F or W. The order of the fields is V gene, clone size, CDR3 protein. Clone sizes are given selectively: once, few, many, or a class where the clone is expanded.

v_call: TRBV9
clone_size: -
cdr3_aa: CASSVMGAETQYF

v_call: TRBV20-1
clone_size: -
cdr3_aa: CSARDLTYEQYF

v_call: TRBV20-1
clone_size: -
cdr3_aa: CSARDLGLAESINTDTQYF

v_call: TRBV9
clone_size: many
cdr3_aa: CASSPDGRGDEKLFF

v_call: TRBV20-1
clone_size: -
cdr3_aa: CSARVDREAGYTF

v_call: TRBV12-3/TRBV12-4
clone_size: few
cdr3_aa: CASSLSRSGGALYHEQFF

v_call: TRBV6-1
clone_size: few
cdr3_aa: CASALTALFPGELFF

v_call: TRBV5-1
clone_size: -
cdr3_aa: CASSRSGTGFSYEQYF

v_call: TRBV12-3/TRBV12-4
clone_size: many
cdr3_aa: CASSATWNTEAFF

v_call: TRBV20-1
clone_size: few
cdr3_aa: CSARERDRGLHGYTF

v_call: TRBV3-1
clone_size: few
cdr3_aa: CASSQVRGGSMNTEAFF

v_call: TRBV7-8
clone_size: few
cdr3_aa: CASTAGDKNTGELFF

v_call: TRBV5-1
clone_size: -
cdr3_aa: CASSVETRAYNEQFF

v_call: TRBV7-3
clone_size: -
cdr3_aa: CASSSEPGLITDTQYF

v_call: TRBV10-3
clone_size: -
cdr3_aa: CAISYNSYGYTF

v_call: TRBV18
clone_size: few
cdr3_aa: CASSPTLAGAGNEQFF

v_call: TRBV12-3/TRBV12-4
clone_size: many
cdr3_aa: CASSFESNEKLFF

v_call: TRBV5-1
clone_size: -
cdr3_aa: CASSPRTNTEAFF

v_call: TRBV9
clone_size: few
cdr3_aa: CASSPQPGTDTQYF

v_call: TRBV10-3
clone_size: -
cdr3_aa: CAISERGQGARADTQYF

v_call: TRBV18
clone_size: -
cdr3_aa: CASSPPRGIETQYF

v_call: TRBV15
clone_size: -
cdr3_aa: CATSRRGDTQYF

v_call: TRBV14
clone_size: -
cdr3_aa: CASSQSGGDFRRNHGYTF

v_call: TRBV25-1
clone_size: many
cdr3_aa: CASSESPTDQPQHF

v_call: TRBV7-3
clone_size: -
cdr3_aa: CASSLRNPGGTSNEQFF

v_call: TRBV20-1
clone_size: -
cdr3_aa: CSATTSTVQETQYF

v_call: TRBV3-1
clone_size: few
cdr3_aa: CASSQDSGYGYTF

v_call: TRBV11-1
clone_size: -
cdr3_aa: CASSLVTLAEGTSNQPQHF

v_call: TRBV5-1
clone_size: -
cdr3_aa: CASKHRRTGAGETQYF

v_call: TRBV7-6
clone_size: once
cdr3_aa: CASSLTSGQGANTEAFF

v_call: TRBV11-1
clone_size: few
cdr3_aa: CASSLATPGQGGHQPQHF

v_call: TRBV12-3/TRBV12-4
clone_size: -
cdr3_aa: CASSLRGHRSSYEQYF

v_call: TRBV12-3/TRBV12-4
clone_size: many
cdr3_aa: CASTGTTDTQYF

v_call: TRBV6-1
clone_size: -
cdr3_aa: CASADRDYNEQFF

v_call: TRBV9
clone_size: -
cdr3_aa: CASSEDRENTEAFF

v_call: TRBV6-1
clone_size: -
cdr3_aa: CASRIKTSATRPGQYF

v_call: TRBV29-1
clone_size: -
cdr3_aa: CSVERQGIRTEAFF

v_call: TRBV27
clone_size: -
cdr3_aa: CASSLSPGSSYEQYF

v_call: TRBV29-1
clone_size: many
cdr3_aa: CSVDGIGGLVTEAFF

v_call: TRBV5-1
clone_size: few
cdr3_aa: CASSFGRTYEQYF

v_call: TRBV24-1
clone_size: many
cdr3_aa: CATSDGLLDTGELFF

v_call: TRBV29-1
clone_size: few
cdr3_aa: CSVVWDRVLSYGYTF

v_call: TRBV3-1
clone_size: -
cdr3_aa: CASSQDSTNQPQHF

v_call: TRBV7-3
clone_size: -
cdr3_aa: CASSPPGGGQTQYF

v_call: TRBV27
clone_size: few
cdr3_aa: CASSSALGPQHF

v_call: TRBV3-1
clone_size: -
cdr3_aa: CASSQRGRAQETQYF

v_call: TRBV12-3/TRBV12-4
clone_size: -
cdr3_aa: CASSPGTGGGSYNEQFF

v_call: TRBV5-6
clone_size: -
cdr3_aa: CASSPNSGGPFFQETQYF

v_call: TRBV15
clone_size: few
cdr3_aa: CATSVGDHYGYTF

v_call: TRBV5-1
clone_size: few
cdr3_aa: CASSAGLAGQYNEQFF

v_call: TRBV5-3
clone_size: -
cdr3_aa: CASSLGGGEDGYTF

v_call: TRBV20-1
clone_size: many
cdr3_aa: CSARPENTEAFF